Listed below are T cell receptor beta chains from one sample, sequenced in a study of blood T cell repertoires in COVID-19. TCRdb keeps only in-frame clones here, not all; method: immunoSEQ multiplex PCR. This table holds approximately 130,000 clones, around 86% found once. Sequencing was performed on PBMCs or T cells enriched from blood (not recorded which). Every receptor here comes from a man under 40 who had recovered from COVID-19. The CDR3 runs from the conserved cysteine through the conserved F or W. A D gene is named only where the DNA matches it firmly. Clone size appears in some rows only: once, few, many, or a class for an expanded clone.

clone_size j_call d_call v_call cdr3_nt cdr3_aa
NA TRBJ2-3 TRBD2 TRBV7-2 TGTGCCAGCAGCCTAGGACTAGCGGGGGGGGACACGCAGTATTTT CASSLGLAGGDTQYF
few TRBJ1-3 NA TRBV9 TGTGCCAGCAGCGTAGATGGGGGGACAAACACCATATATTTT CASSVDGGTNTIYF
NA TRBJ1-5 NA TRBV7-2 TGTGCCAGCAGCTTGCACGGAGGAAGCAATCAGCCCCAGCATTTT CASSLHGGSNQPQHF
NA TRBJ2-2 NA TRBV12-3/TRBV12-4 TGTGCCAGCAAAACAGGGAACACCGGGGAGCTGTTTTTT CASKTGNTGELFF
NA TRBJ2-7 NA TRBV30 TGTGCCTGGGAAGCGGAATCCTACGAGCAGTACTTC CAWEAESYEQYF
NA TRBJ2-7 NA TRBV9 TGTGCCAGCAGCGTAGGTGCCACTGGGCACGAGCAGTACTTC CASSVGATGHEQYF
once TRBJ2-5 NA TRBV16 TGTGCCAGCAGCCAATCAGACAGGTCTAGCAGACAAGAGACCCAGTACTTC CASSQSDRSSRQETQYF
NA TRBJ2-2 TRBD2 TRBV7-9 TGTGCCAGCAGCTTAGAGGCTAGCGGGAGTTACGGGGAGCTGTTTTTT CASSLEASGSYGELFF
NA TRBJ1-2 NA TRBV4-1 TGCGCCAGCAGCCAAGAGCAGGCAGGATTTAGGGGCTACACCTTC CASSQEQAGFRGYTF
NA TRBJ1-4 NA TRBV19 TGTGCCAGTAGTATTTCCGGGCCAGGGGAAGCAACTAATGAAAAACTGTTTTTT CASSISGPGEATNEKLFF
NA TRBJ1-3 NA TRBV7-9 TGTGCCAGCAGCCGAATACAGGCGAGCTCTGGAAACACCATATATTTT CASSRIQASSGNTIYF
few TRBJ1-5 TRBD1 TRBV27 TGTGCCAGCAGTTTAGGACAGGGGGTGAATAATCAGCCCCAGCATTTT CASSLGQGVNNQPQHF
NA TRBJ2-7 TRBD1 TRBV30 TGTGCCTGGAACGGCAGGGGGTCTTTCGACGAGCAGTACTTC CAWNGRGSFDEQYF
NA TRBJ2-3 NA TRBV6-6 TGTGCCAGCAGTACGCAAGGGGTCGCTGTCACAGATACGCAGTATTTT CASSTQGVAVTDTQYF
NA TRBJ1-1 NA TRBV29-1 TGCAGCGTGGAACAGGGTCCGAACACTGAAGCTTTCTTT CSVEQGPNTEAFF
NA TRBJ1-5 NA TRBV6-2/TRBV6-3 TGTGCCAGCAGTTACCGGGGGGCCCAGCCCCAGCATTTT CASSYRGAQPQHF
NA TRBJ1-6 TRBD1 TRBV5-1 TGCGCCAGCAGCTTGGCTTGGGACAGGGGAAATTCACCCCTCCACTTT CASSLAWDRGNSPLHF
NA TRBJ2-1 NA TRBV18 TGTGCCAGCTCAAGGGCTAGCTCTGGGAATGAGCAGTTCTTC CASSRASSGNEQFF
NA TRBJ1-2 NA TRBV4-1 TGCGCCAGCAGCCAAGAGGGTGGGGACTACTATGGCTACACCTTC CASSQEGGDYYGYTF
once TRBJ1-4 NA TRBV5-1 TGCGCCAGCGGTTACGGGACTCCCTCAACTAATGAAAAACTGTTTTTT CASGYGTPSTNEKLFF
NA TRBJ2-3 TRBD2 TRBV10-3 TGTGCCATCACCTCGGAGACTAGCGGGGCTAGCACAGATACGCAGTATTTT CAITSETSGASTDTQYF
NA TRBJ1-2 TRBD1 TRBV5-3 TGTGTCAGAAGCTCCCTCGGGGACAGTGGCTACACCTTC CVRSSLGDSGYTF
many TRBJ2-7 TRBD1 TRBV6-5 TGTGCCAGCAGCCCCGCCGGACAGGGGACCTACGAGCAGTACTTC CASSPAGQGTYEQYF
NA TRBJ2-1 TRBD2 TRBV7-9 TGTGCCAGCAGCGAAACCGGGACTAGCGTCAATGAGCAGTTCTTC CASSETGTSVNEQFF
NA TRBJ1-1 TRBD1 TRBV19 TGTGCCACCAGACAGGGAGGCACTGAAGCTTTCTTT CATRQGGTEAFF
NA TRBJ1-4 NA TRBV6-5 TGTGCCAGCAGTTACTCCTCGAATGAAAAACTGTTTTTT CASSYSSNEKLFF
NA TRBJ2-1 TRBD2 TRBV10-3 TGTGCCATCAGTGAGTCCCTCATACTAGCGGGGTCCTACAATGAGCAGTTCTTC CAISESLILAGSYNEQFF
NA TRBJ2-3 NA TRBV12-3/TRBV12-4 TGTGCCAGCACCGCGACTCGCACAGATACGCAGTATTTT CASTATRTDTQYF
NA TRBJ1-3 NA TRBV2 TGTGCCAGCAGTGAAGGACTGACGGAAGACACCATATATTTT CASSEGLTEDTIYF
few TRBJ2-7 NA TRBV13 TGTGCCAGCAGCTTGCGGGACCCATCTTATCGGGAGCAGTACTTC CASSLRDPSYREQYF
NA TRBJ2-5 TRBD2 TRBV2 TGTGCCAGCAGGCCACAAGCGGGGGGGCTTAAGACCCAGTACTTC CASRPQAGGLKTQYF
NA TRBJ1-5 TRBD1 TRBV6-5 TGTGCCAGCAATCACAGGGGGCAGATCAATCAGCCCCAGCATTTT CASNHRGQINQPQHF
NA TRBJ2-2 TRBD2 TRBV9 TGTGCCAGCAGCGTTAGCGGGAGGGCGACCGGGGAGCTGTTTTTT CASSVSGRATGELFF
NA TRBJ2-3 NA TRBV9 TGTGCCAGCAGCGTAGAACCGGGACAGGGAACATTCGTAGCGGGAGAGGACACAGATACGCAGTATTTT CASSVEPGQGTFVAGEDTDTQYF
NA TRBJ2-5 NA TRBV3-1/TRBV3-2 TGTGCCAGCAGCCAAGACCCTAATCAAGAGACCCAGTACTTC CASSQDPNQETQYF
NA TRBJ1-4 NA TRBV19 TGTGCCAGTAGTCCTTTGCACGGTAATGAAAAACTGTTTTTT CASSPLHGNEKLFF
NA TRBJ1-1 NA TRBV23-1 TGCGCCAATCGGGACACCAGTCTCACTGAAGCTTTCTTT CANRDTSLTEAFF
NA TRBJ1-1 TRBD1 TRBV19 TGTGCCACCTCGGTCCAGGGGGCGAGCACTGAAGCTTTCTTT CATSVQGASTEAFF
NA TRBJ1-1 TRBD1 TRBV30 TGTGCCTGGGGAAGGGGTTTCGGGACAGCGACCTTGATGAACACTGAAGCTTTCTTT CAWGRGFGTATLMNTEAFF
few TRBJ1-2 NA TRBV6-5 TGTGCCAGCAGTTACTCGGGGGGGATGTATGGCTACACCTTC CASSYSGGMYGYTF
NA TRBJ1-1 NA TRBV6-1 TGTGCCAGCAGTGAGAACAGTGAAGCTTTCTTT CASSENSEAFF
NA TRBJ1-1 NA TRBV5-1 TGCGCCAGCAGCTTCGAGGCGAACACTGAAGCTTTCTTT CASSFEANTEAFF
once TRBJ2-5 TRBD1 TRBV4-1 TGCGCCAGCAGCCAACAAACAGGGGAAGAGACCCAGTACTTC CASSQQTGEETQYF
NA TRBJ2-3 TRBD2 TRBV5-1 TGCGCCAGCAGCTTGGGACTAGCGGGAGAATTAGATACGCAGTATTTT CASSLGLAGELDTQYF
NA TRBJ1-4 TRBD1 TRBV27 TGTGCCAGCAGTTTATCTCGGACAGGGAGAGAAAAACTGTTTTTT CASSLSRTGREKLFF
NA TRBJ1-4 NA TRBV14 TGTGCCAGCAGCCAAGGTTCCAGGGCTTGGGGTGAAAAACTGTTTTTT CASSQGSRAWGEKLFF
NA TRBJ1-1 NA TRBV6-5 TGTGCCAGCAGTTACTCGAGGTCAGAGACTGAAGCTTTCTTT CASSYSRSETEAFF
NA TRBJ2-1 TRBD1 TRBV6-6 TGTGCCAGCAGTTACTCCAGGGACAGAATTAATGAGCAGTTCTTC CASSYSRDRINEQFF
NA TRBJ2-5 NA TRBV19 TGTGCCAGTAGTGTCACCGGGATCCAAGAGACCCAGTACTTC CASSVTGIQETQYF
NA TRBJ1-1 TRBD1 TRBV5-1 TGCGCCAGCAGCCCGGACAGGGGAGGGGTAGGCACTGAAGCTTTCTTT CASSPDRGGVGTEAFF
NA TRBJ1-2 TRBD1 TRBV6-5 TGTGCCAGCAGTCCCCGACAGGGGGCGCCGAGTGGCTACACCTTC CASSPRQGAPSGYTF
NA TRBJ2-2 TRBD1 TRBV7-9 TGTGCCAGCAGTAAGGTTTCCAGGGGGCACACCGGGGAGCTGTTTTTT CASSKVSRGHTGELFF
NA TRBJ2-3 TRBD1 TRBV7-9 TGTGCCAGCAGCCTGGGACAGGGTTTAACAGATACGCAGTATTTT CASSLGQGLTDTQYF
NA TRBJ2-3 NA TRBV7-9 TGTGCCAGCAGCCCTCATACACGACAGTCAAGGGATACGCAGTATTTT CASSPHTRQSRDTQYF
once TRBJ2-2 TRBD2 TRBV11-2 TGTGCCAGCAGCCAGGAGTTACTAGCGGGAGCGCTAGGGGAGCTGTTTTTT CASSQELLAGALGELFF
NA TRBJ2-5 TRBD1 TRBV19 TGTGCCAGTAGTACTTTGGCAGGGGGAGAGACCCAGTACTTC CASSTLAGGETQYF
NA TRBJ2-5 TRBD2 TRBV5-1 TGCGCCAGCAGCTTGGGGTTAGCGGGCGGTCAAGAGACCCAGTACTTC CASSLGLAGGQETQYF
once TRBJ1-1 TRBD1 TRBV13 TGTGCCAGCAGCTCACAGGGGCCTGAAGCTTTCTTT CASSSQGPEAFF
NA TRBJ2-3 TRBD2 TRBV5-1 TGCGCCAGCAGCTTAACGGGACTAGCGGGCACAGATACGCAGTATTTT CASSLTGLAGTDTQYF